The clone carrying this T cell receptor beta chain has a count of ten or more. TCRdb re-analysed the 5' RACE reads in MiXCR, keeping a single row per CDR3 protein. The table shows approximately 170,000 distinct CDR3 sequences, with roughly 9.6% occurring only once. Germline CDR1 and CDR2: MGHRA and YSYEKL. V lost 0 bases and J lost 2, with 17 bases in between. The CDR3 length is 17 residues. This specimen comes from a study of T cells after yellow fever vaccination. The chain uses TRBV4-1 and TRBJ2-7; D ambiguous. This specimen was CD8+ T cells sorted from PBMCs, taken 15 days after the yellow fever booster vaccination. This clonotype was sampled from a man between 18 and 29 years old who received the YFV17D yellow fever vaccine. CDR3 sequence: CASSQDLSDGLTYEQYF. The CDR3 DNA reads TGCGCCAGCAGCCAAGATTTATCCGACGGGCTAACCTACGAGCAGTACTTC.